The next 10 T cell receptor beta chains were all read from a single sample in a study of T cells in Graves' hyperthyroidism and ophthalmopathy. RNA transcripts were the template for amplifying TCR beta CDR3 regions. The HTBI primer set served for first-round RT-PCR of the TCR CDR3. TCRdb reprocessed the multiplex PCR reads via MiXCR and lists one record per CDR3 protein. The sample lists approximately 400,000 distinct CDR3 sequences, 15% to 19% occurring once. Material: blood. The receptors were gathered from a woman between 18 and 30 years old with Graves' hyperthyroidism.

The genes are TRBV18 and TRBJ2-7, with D possibly TRBD2 on 6 matching bases. The V gene's germline CDR1 is KGHSH and CDR2 LQKENI. The CDR3 loop spans 14 amino acids. V shed 0 bases and J shed 5 bases, with 11 bases lying between them. As DNA, the CDR3 is TGTGCCAGCTCACCACCGGCGGGGCGCGACGAGCAGTACTTC. Its protein product is CASSPPAGRDEQYF.

This clonotype has a handful of counts. CDR3 nucleotides: TGTGCCAGCAGTTACACTTCCGACTACAATGAGCAGTTCTTC. Protein: CASSYTSDYNEQFF. The chain couples TRBV6-6 to TRBJ2-1; no clear D gene. The CDR3 runs 14 residues. The germline CDR1 and CDR2 sequences are MNHNY and SVGAGI (reference sequence). The V end lost 2 bases, the J end lost 3 bases, and 8 bases lay between the germline ends.

This clonotype was picked up many times. CDR3 DNA sequence: TGCAGTGCTAGAGATCAAGCCGGAAACAATGAGCAGTTCTTC. This encodes CSARDQAGNNEQFF. The chain uses TRBV20-1 and TRBJ2-1; D remains ambiguous. CDR3 length equals 14 residues. V dropped 0 bases and J dropped 5 bases, with 11 bases sitting between them. Germline V lookup: CDR1 DFQATT, CDR2 SNEGSKA (reference sequence).

The chain is built from TRBV5-4 and TRBJ2-7, with D perhaps matching TRBD1 or TRBD2 (6 bases each). Trimming shortened V by 4 bases and J by 9 bases, and 23 bases separated the two germline ends. CDR1 SGHNT and CDR2 YYREEE come from the germline V gene (reference sequence). The CDR3 has 15 residues. CDR3 residues: CASSPPGAGSLRQYF. The CDR3 DNA reads as TGTGCCAGCAGCCCCCCGGGGGCGGGAAGCCTTAGGCAGTACTTC.

This clonotype was found many times. DNA for the CDR3: TGCGCCAGCAGCCAAGGGTTTATGGGTTCTCCCTATCAGCCCCAGCATTTT. Translating it yields CASSQGFMGSPYQPQHF. This sequence joins TRBV4-1 and TRBJ1-5; no clear D. The germline V and J ends were trimmed by 1 base and 5 bases, with 18 bases remaining between them. CDR1 is MGHRA and CDR2 is YSYEKL in the germline V gene. This CDR3 is 17 amino acids long.

This rearrangement joins TRBV9 to TRBJ2-3; the D gene is possibly TRBD2 (6 bases). Between the trimmed V and J ends, which lost 4 bases and 3 bases, there was a span of 18 bases. The V gene's germline CDR1 is SGDLS and CDR2 YYNGEE. There are 16 residues in the CDR3. CDR3: CASSSSSGGITDTQYF. The CDR3 nucleotides are TGTGCCAGCAGCTCCAGCTCCGGGGGAATTACAGATACGCAGTATTTT.

This clonotype has at least ten counts. This chain uses TRBV7-2 with TRBJ2-2; no clear D gene. The germline CDR1 and CDR2 sequences are SGHTA and FQGNSA. The germline V and J ends were trimmed by 2 bases and 1 base, with 8 bases remaining between them. The CDR3 loop spans 15 amino acids. CDR3 in amino acids: CASSLLGVNTGELFF. CDR3 bases: TGTGCCAGCAGCTTATTGGGCGTGAACACCGGGGAGCTGTTTTTT. The entire variable domain, with the rest obtained from reference TRBV7-2 and TRBJ2-2, is as follows: GAGVSQSPSNKVTEKGKDVELRCDPISGHTALYWYRQSLGQGLEFLIYFQGNSAPDKSGLPSDRFSAERTGGSVSTLTIQRTQQEDSAVYLCASSLLGVNTGELFFGEGSRLTVL.

This clonotype was seen repeatedly, ten times or more. The chain recombines TRBV3-1 with TRBJ1-4, with D possibly being TRBD1 (5 bases). The germline gives CDR1 LGHDT, CDR2 YNNKEL (reference sequence). This CDR3 is 12 amino acids long. V was trimmed by 2 bases and J by 10 bases, leaving 8 bases between them. The CDR3 coding sequence is TGTGCCAGCAGCCAAACAGGAGGAAAACTGTTTTTT. This gives the protein CASSQTGGKLFF.

This clonotype has only one observation. With a much larger clone just one base away, this may be a read error. The genes are TRBV6-1 and TRBJ2-6; 14 nucleotides agree with TRBD2. The CDR3 has 17 amino acids. Germline values: CDR1 MNHNS, CDR2 SASEGT. CDR3: CASRPGLAGAGTNVLTF. The CDR3 region has the DNA TGTGCCAGCAGACCGGGACTAGCGGGAGCTGGGACCAACGTCCTGACTTTC.

This clonotype has only a few counts. This sequence joins TRBV19 and TRBJ1-2, with a tentative D call TRBD1 (5 bases). The CDR3 length is 14 residues. The germline CDR1 and CDR2 sequences are LNHDA and SQIVND (reference sequence). Trimming shortened V by 5 bases and J by 0 bases, and 10 bases separated the two germline ends. Here the CDR3 DNA reads TGTGCCAGTAGTCAACAGGCTGCTAACTATGGCTACACCTTC. Encoded protein: CASSQQAANYGYTF.